This T cell receptor (beta chain) was retrieved from a study of cytomegalovirus exposure and HLA in healthy donors. Study-wide findings and caveats: Indistinguishability led to the exclusion of some V segments, TRBV6-2 and TRBV6-3 included.

A multiplex PCR was run with 60 Vbeta primers and 13 Jbeta primers. TCRdb's table, derived via immunoSEQ multiplex PCR, lists solely in-frame clones and lacks some. The sample includes about 160,000 clones, about 82% of them seen just once. A remark on this clone: Its antigen remains unknown.

The CDR3 has 12 residues. Trimming at V came to 10 bases and at J to 7 bases, leaving 7 bases not matched to a gene. Germline V gives CDR1 MNHEY, CDR2 SMNVEV (reference sequence). The J gene is TRBJ1-2, the V gene TRBV27, with 9 bases fitting TRBD1. Sequencing was carried out using PBMCs. The sequence derives from a male donor in good health and CMV-seronegative. In DNA form, the CDR3 reads TGTGCCACCGTGACAGGGGGAAGTGGCTACACCTTC. Amino acid sequence: CATVTGGSGYTF.